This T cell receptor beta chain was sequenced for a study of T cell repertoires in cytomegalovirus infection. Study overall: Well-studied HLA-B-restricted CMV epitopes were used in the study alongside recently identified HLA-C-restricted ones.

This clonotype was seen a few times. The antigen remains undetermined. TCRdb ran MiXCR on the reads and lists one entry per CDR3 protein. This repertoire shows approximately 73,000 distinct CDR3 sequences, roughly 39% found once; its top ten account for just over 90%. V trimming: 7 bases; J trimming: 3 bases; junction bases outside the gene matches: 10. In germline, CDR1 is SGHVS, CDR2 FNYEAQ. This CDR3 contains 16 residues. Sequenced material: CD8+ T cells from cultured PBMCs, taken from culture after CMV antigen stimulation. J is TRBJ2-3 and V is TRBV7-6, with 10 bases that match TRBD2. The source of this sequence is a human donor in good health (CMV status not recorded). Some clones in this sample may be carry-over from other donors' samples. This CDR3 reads CASTQASGGVTDTQYF. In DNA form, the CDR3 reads TGTGCCAGCACCCAGGCCAGCGGGGGGGTTACAGATACGCAGTATTTT.